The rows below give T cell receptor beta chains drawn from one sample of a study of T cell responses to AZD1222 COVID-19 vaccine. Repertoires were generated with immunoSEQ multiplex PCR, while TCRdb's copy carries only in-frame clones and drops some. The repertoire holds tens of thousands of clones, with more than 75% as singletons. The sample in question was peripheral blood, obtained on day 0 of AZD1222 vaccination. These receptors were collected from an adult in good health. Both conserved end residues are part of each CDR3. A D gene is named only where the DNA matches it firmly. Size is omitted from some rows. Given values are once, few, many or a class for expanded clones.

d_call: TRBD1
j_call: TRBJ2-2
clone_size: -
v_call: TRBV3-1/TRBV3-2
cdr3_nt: TGTGCCAGCAGCCTAGGGCCGGACAGGGCTATCACCGGGGAGCTGTTTTTT
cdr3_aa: CASSLGPDRAITGELFF

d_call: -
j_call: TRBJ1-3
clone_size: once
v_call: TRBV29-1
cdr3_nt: TGCAGCGCACAGAAATACTCTGGAAACACCATATATTTT
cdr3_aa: CSAQKYSGNTIYF

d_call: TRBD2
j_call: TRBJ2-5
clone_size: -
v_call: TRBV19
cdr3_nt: TGTGCCAGTAGTGGACTAGCGGGGGGGTTCCAAGAGACCCAGTACTTC
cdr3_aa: CASSGLAGGFQETQYF

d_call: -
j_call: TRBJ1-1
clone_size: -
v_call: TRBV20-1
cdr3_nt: TGCAGTGCTAGTTCTCAGATGAACACTGAAGCTTTCTTT
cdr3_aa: CSASSQMNTEAFF

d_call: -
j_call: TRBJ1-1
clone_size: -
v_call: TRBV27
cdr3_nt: TGTGCCAGCACCAAGTGGGGAAACCTGAACACTGAAGCTTTCTTT
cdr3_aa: CASTKWGNLNTEAFF

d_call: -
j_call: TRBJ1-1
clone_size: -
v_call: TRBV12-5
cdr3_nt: TGTGCTAGTGGTTTGCCCTCCAGCGGGAACACTGAAGCTTTCTTT
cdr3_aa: CASGLPSSGNTEAFF

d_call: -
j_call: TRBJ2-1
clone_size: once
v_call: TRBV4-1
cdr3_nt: TGCGCCAGCAGCCAAGACAAAAGAAGGGGCTACAATGAGCAGTTCTTC
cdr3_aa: CASSQDKRRGYNEQFF

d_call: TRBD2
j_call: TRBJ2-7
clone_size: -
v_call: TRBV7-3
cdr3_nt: TGTGCCAGCAGCCCGAGCGGGGGGACCTACGAGCAGTACTTC
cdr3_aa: CASSPSGGTYEQYF

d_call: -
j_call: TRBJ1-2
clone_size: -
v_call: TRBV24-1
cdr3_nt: TGTGCCACCAGTGATTCAACGGAGAACTATGGCTACACCTTC
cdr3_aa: CATSDSTENYGYTF

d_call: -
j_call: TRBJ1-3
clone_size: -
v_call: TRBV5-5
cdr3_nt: TGTGCCAGCAGCTTGGGTCTCGCAGGCGCAGGAAACACCATATATTTT
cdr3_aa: CASSLGLAGAGNTIYF

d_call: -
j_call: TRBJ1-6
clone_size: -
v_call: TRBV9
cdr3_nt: TGTGCCAGCAGCCGGAGTTCTTTCAGCCGTGGATCACCCCTCCACTTT
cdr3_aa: CASSRSSFSRGSPLHF

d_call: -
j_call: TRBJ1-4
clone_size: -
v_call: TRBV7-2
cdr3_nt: TGTGCCAGCAGCTTAATCTCGGGGGCAACTAATGAAAAACTGTTTTTT
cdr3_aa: CASSLISGATNEKLFF

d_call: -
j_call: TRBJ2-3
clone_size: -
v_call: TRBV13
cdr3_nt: TGTGCCAGCAGCCTTCCCGGCGCAGATACGCAGTATTTT
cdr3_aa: CASSLPGADTQYF

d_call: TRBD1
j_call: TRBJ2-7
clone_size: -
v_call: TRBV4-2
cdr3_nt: TGTGCCAGCAGCCAAGATCCCGGCAGACAGGGGTACGAGCAGTACTTC
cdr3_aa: CASSQDPGRQGYEQYF

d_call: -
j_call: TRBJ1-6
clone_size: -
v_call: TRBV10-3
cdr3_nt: TGTGCCATCAGTGGGGGGTTTAATTCACCCCTCCACTTT
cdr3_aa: CAISGGFNSPLHF

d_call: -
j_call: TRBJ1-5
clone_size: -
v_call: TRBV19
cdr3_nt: TGTGCCAGTAGGGTGCAGGGCACATCTTATAGCAATCAGCCCCAGCATTTT
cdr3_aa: CASRVQGTSYSNQPQHF

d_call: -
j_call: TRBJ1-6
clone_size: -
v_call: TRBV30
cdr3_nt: TGTGCCTGGGCTGAGGCAGGACAATCCTATAATTCACCCCTCCACTTT
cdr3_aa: CAWAEAGQSYNSPLHF

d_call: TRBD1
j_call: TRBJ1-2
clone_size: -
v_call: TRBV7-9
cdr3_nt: TGTGCCAGCAGCCAAGGGGGACAGGGCTATGGCTACACCTTC
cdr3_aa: CASSQGGQGYGYTF

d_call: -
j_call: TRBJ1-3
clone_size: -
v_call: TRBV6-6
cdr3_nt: TGTGCCAGCAGTTACGGGGGTACAGTCTCTGGAAACACCATATATTTT
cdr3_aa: CASSYGGTVSGNTIYF

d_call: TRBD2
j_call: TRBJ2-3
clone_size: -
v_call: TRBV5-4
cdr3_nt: TGTGCCAGCAGCCCCCAGCGGGGGGGCTTTTCAGATACGCAGTATTTT
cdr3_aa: CASSPQRGGFSDTQYF

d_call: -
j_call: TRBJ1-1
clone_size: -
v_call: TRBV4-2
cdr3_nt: TGTGCCAGCAGCCAAGAAAGGAACGGAGGGTACACTGAAGCTTTCTTT
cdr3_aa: CASSQERNGGYTEAFF

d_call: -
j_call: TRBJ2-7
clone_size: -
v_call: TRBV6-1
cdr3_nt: TGTGCCAGCAGTGAAGCTTACAGGGTGGCTTCCTACGAGCAGTACTTC
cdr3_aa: CASSEAYRVASYEQYF

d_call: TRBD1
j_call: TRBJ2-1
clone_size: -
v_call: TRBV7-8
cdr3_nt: TGTGCCAGCACGGGACAGGGCTTCAATGAGCAGTTCTTC
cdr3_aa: CASTGQGFNEQFF

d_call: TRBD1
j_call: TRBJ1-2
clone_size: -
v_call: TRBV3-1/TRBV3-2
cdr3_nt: TGTGCCAGCAGCCAGGTCAGGGGGTCGGGTGGCTACACCTTC
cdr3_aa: CASSQVRGSGGYTF

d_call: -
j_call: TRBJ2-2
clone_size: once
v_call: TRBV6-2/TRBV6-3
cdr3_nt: TGTGCCAGCAGTTACACAGGGAGGAACACCGGGGAGCTGTTTTTT
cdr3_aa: CASSYTGRNTGELFF

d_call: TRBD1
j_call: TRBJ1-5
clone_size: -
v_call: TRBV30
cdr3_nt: TGTGCCTGGAGTGAGGGACAGGGCAATCAGCCCCAGCATTTT
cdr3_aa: CAWSEGQGNQPQHF

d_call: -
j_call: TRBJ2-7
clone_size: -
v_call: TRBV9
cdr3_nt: TGTGCCAGCAGCGATGACCGGAACCACGAGCAGTACTTC
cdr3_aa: CASSDDRNHEQYF

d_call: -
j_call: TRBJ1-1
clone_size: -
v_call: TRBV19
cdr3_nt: TGTGCCAGTAGGGAGTCAGCTTGGGAGAACACTGAAGCTTTCTTT
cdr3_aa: CASRESAWENTEAFF

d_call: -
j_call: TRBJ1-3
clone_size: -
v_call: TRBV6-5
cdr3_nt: TGTGCCAGCAGTTACCGGGCGGACTCTGGAAACACCATATATTTT
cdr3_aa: CASSYRADSGNTIYF

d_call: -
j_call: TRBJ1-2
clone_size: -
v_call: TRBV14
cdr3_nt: TGTGCCAGCAGCCAAGTCGCAGCTAGCAATGGCTACACCTTC
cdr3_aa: CASSQVAASNGYTF

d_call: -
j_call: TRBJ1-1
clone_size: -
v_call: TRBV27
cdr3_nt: TGTGCCAGCAGCCCCCCCGGCTACATGAACACTGAAGCTTTCTTT
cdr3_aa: CASSPPGYMNTEAFF

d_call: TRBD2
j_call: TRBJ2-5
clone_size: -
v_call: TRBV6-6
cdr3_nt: TGTGCCAGCAGTTACTCAGCGGGAGGCAGCAAAGAGACCCAGTACTTC
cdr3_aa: CASSYSAGGSKETQYF

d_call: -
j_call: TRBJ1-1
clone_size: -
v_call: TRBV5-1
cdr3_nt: TGCGCCAGCAGCACCGGACACACTGAAGCTTTCTTT
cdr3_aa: CASSTGHTEAFF

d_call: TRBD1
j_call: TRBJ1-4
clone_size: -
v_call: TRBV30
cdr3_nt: TGTGCCTGGAGTACAGCCGGGACAGGGCGTGAAAAACTGTTTTTT
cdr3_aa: CAWSTAGTGREKLFF

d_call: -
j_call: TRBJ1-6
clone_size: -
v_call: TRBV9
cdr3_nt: TGTGCCAGTGGCAGGAGCTCCTATAATTCACCCCTCCACTTT
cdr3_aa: CASGRSSYNSPLHF

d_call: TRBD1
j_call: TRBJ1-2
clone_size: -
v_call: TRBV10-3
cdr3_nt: TGTGCCATCGGGGACAGCTCAGGAACTAATGGCTACACCTTC
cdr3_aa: CAIGDSSGTNGYTF